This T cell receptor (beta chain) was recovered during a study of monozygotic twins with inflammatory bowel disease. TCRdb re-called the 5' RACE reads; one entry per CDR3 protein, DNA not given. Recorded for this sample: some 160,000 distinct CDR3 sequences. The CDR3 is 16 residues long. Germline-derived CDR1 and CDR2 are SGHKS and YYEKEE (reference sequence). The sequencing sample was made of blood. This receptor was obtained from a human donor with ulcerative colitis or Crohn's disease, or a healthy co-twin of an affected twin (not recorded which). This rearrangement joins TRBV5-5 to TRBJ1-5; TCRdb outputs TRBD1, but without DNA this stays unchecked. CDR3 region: CASSLVTGRSNQPQHF.